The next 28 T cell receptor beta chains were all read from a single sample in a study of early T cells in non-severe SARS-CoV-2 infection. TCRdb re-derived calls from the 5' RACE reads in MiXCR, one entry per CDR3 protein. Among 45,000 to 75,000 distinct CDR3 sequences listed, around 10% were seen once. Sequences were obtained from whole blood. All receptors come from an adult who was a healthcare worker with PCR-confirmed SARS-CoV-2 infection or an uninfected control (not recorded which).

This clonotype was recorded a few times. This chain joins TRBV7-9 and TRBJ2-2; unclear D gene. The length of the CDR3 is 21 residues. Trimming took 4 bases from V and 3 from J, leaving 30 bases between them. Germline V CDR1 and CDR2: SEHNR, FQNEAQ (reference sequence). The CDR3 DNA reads TGTGCCAGCAGCTCCCATACCACGCGTCGAGCGACTTCAATTGACACCGGGGAGCTGTTTTTT. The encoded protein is CASSSHTTRRATSIDTGELFF.

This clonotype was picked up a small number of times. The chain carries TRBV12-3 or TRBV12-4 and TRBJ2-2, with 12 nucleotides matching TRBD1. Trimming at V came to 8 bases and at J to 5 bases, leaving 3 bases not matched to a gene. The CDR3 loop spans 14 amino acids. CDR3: CASGTGGRTGELFF. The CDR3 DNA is TGTGCCAGCGGGACAGGGGGCCGGACCGGGGAGCTGTTTTTT.

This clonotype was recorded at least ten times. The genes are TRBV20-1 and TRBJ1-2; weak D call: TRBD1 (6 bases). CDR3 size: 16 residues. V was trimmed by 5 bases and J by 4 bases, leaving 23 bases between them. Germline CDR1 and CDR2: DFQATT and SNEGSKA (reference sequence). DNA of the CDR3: TGCAGTGCTCTAGCCGCGGGACAAAGACCTTCCTATGGCTACACCTTC. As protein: CSALAAGQRPSYGYTF.

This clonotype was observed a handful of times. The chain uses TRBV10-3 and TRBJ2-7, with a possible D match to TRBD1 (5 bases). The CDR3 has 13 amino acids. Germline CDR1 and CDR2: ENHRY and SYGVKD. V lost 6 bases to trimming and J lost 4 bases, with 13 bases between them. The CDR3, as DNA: TGTGCCATCAGGACGGACAAGCGATACGAGCAGTACTTC. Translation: CAIRTDKRYEQYF.

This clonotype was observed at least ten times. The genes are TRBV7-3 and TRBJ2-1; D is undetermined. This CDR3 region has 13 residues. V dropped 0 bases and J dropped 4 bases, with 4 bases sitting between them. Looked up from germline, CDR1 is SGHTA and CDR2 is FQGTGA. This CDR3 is CASSLTGYNEQFF. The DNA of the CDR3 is TGTGCCAGCAGCTTAACCGGATACAATGAGCAGTTCTTC.

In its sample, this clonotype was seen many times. The CDR3 spells CATRIAGGPQETQYF. CDR3 DNA sequence: TGTGCCACCCGCATAGCGGGAGGGCCCCAAGAGACCCAGTACTTC. The chain links TRBV28 to TRBJ2-5; 11 bases fit TRBD2. V shed 10 bases and J 1 base; nucleotides not matched to a gene: 8. This CDR3 has 15 amino acids. Germline V gives CDR1 MDHEN, CDR2 SYDVKM.

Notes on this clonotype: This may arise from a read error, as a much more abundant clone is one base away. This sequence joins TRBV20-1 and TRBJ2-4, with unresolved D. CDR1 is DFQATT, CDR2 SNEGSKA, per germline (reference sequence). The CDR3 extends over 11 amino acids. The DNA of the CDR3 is TGCAGTGCCCCGAGAGGAAACATTCGGTACTTC. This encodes CSAPRGNIRYF.

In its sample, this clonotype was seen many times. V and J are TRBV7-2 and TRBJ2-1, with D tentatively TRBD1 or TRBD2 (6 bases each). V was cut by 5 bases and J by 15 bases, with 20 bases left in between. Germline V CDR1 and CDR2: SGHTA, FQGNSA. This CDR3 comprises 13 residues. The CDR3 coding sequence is TGTGCCAGCAGCCCATCAACCTGGGGGGCTTTGTTCTTC. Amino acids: CASSPSTWGALFF.

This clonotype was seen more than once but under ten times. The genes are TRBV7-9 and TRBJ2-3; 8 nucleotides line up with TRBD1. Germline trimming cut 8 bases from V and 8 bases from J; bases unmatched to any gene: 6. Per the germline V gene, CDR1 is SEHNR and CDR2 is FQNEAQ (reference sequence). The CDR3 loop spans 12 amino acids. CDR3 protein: CASADRAVTQYF. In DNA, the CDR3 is TGTGCCAGCGCGGACAGGGCGGTTACGCAGTATTTT.

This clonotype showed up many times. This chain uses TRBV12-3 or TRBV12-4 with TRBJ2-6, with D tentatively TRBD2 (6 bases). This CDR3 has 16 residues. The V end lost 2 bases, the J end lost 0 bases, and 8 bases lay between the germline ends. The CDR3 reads CASSLMGGSGANVLTF. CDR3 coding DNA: TGTGCCAGCAGTTTAATGGGGGGCTCTGGGGCCAACGTCCTGACTTTC.

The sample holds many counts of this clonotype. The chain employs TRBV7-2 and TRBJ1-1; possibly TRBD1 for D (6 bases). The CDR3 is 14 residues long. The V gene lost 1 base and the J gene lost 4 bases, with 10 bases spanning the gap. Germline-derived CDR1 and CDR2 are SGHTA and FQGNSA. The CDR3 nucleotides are TGTGCCAGCAGCTTAGATGGGGGCCCCACTGAAGCTTTCTTT. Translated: CASSLDGGPTEAFF.

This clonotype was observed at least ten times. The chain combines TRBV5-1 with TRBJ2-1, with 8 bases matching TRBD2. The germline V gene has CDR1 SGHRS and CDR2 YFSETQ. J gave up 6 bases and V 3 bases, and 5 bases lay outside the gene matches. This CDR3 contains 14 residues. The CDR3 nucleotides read TGCGCCAGCAGCTCGGGACTAGAGATCAATGAGCAGTTCTTC. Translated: CASSSGLEINEQFF. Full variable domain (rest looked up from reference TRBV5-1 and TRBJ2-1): KAGVTQTPRYLIKTRGQQVTLSCSPISGHRSVSWYQQTPGQGLQFLFEYFSETQRNKGNFPGRFSGRQFSNSRSEMNVSTLELGDSALYLCASSSGLEINEQFFGPGTRLTVL.

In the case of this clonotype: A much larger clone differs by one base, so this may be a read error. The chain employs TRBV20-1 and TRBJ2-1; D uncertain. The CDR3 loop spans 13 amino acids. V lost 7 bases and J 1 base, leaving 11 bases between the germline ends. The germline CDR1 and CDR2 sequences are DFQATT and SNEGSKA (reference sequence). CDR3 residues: CSVPESSYNEQFF. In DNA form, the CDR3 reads TGCAGTGTACCCGAGTCTTCCTACAATGAGCAGTTCTTC.

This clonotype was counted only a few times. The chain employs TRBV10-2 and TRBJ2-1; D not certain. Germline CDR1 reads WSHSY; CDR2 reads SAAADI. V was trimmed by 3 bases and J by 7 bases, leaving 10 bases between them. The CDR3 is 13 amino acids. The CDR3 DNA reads TGCGCCAGCAGTGAACCGAAAGGGAATGAGCAGTTCTTC. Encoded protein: CASSEPKGNEQFF.

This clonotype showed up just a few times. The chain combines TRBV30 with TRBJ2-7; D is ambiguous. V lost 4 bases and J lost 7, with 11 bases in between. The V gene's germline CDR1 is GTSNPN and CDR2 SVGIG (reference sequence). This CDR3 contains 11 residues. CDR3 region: CAWKAGREQYF. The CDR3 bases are TGTGCCTGGAAGGCCGGACGAGAGCAGTACTTC.

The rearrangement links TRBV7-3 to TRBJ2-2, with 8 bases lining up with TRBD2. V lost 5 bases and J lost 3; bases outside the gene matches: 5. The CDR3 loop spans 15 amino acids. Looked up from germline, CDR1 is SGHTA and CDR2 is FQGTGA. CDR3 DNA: TGTGCCAGCAGCCCCGTCGGGGGGGACACCGGGGAGCTGTTTTTT. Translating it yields CASSPVGGDTGELFF.

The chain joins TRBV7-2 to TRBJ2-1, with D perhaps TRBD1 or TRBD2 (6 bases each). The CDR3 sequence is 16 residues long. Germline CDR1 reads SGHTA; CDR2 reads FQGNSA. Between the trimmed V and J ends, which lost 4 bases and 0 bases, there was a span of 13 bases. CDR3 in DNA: TGTGCCAGCAGCTCTTGGGGGGCCCTCTCCTACAATGAGCAGTTCTTC. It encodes CASSSWGALSYNEQFF. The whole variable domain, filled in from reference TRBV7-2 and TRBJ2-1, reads GAGVSQSPSNKVTEKGKDVELRCDPISGHTALYWYRQSLGQGLEFLIYFQGNSAPDKSGLPSDRFSAERTGGSVSTLTIQRTQQEDSAVYLCASSSWGALSYNEQFFGPGTRLTVL.

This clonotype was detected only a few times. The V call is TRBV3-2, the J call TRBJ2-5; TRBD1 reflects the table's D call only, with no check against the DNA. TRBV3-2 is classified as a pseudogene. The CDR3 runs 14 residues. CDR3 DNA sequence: TGTGCCAGCAGCCCGGGACAGGGGGTGGAGACCCAGTACTTC. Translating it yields CASSPGQGVETQYF.

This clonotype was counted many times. The chain's CDR3 is CASSPGAELPLHF. The CDR3 DNA follows: TGTGCCAGCAGCCCGGGGGCGGAGCTACCCCTCCACTTT. V and J are TRBV7-9 and TRBJ1-6; D perhaps matches TRBD1 (6 bases). The V end lost 5 bases, the J end lost 12 bases, and 14 bases lay between the germline ends. Germline V gene lookup returns CDR1 SEHNR and CDR2 FQNEAQ (reference sequence). This CDR3 contains 13 residues.

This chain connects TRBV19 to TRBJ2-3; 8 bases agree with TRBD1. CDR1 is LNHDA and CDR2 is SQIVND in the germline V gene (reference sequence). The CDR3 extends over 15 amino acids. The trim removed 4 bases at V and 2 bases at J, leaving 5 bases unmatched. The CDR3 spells CASSNRGANTDTQYF. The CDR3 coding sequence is TGTGCCAGTAGTAACAGGGGGGCTAACACAGATACGCAGTATTTT.

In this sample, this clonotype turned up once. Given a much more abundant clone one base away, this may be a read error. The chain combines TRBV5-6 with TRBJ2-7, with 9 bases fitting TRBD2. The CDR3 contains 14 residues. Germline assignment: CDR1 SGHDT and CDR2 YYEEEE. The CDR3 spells CVSSWGSGSYEQYF. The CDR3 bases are TGTGTCAGCAGCTGGGGTAGCGGGAGTTACGAGCAGTACTTC.

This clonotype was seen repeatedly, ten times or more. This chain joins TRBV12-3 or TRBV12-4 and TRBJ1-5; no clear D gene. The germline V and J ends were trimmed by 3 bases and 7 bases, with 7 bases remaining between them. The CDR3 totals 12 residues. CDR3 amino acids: CASSFAGQPQHF. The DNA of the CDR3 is TGTGCCAGCAGTTTCGCGGGCCAGCCCCAGCATTTT.

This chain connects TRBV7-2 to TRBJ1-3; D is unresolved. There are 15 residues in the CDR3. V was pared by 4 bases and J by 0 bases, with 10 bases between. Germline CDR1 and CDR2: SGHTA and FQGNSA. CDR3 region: CASSYRFGSGNTIYF. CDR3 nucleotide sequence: TGTGCCAGCAGCTATCGATTCGGCTCTGGAAACACCATATATTTT.

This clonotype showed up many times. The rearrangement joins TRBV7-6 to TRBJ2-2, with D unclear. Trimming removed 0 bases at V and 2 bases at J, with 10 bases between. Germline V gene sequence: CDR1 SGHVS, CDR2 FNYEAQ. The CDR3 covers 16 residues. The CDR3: CASSLAPTPNTGELFF. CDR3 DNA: TGTGCCAGCAGCTTAGCCCCAACTCCAAACACCGGGGAGCTGTTTTTT.

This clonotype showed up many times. In nucleotides, the CDR3 is TGTGCCTGGAGCGGAGTCGCGGGGAAAAGGTTATCTGGCAATGAGCAGTTCTTC. It translates to CAWSGVAGKRLSGNEQFF. The chain employs TRBV30 and TRBJ2-1; D possibly corresponds to TRBD2 (6 bases). This CDR3 region has 18 residues. V lost 3 bases and J 6 bases, leaving 27 bases between the germline ends. Germline CDR1 reads GTSNPN; CDR2 reads SVGIG (reference sequence).

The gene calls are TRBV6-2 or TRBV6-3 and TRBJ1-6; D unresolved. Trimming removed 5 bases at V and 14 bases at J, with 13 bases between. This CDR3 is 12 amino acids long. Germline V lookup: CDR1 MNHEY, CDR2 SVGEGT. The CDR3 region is CASSLSRLALHF. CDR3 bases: TGTGCCAGCAGTCTCTCTCGTTTGGCCCTCCACTTT.

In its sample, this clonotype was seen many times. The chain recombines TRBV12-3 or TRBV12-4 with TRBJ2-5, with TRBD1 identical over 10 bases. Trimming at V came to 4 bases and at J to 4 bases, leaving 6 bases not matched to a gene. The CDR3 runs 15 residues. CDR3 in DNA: TGTGCCAGCAGTTCCGGGACAGGGGCTGGAGAGACCCAGTACTTC. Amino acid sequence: CASSSGTGAGETQYF.

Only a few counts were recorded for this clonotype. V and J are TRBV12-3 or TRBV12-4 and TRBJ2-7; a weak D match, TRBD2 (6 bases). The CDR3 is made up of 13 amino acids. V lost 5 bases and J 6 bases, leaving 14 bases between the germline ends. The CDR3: CASSPWTGLEQYF. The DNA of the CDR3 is TGTGCCAGCAGTCCATGGACGGGACTCGAGCAGTACTTC.